These 7 T cell receptor beta chains share one sample of origin, sequenced in a study of ipilimumab plus nivolumab after autologous stem cell transplantation. The repertoire was sequenced with immunoSEQ multiplex PCR; TCRdb's copy has only in-frame clones and lacks some. The table records about 43,000 clones, over 75% of them present only once. The sequences come from PBMCs, collected in a trial of ipilimumab plus nivolumab as post-transplant consolidation. All receptors come from a male donor with multiple myeloma.

This chain connects TRBV19 to TRBJ1-5; D gene unclear. This CDR3 is built from 13 residues. Trimming shortened V by 3 bases and J by 4 bases, and 7 bases separated the two germline ends. Per germline, CDR1 LNHDA and CDR2 SQIVND (reference sequence). CDR3 protein: CASSMRENQPQHF. The CDR3 bases are TGTGCCAGTAGTATGAGGGAGAATCAGCCCCAGCATTTT.

The chain is built from TRBV11-2 and TRBJ2-5; 8 nucleotides align to TRBD1. The CDR3 loop spans 14 amino acids. V shed 5 bases, J shed 5 bases, and the junction held 7 bases outside the gene matches. Germline V gives CDR1 SGHAT, CDR2 FQNNGV. The CDR3 sequence: CASSRRGLGETQYF. The CDR3, as DNA: TGTGCCAGCAGCCGCAGGGGGCTTGGGGAGACCCAGTACTTC.

The chain joins TRBV4-1 to TRBJ1-5, with TRBD1 matching 10 bases. Germline V lookup: CDR1 MGHRA, CDR2 YSYEKL. The CDR3 loop spans 17 amino acids. After removal of 4 bases from V and 0 bases from J, the junction contained 6 bases not matched to a gene. Here the CDR3 DNA reads TGCGCCAGCAGCCTCCGACAGGGGGCGGATAGCAATCAGCCCCAGCATTTT. Amino acid sequence: CASSLRQGADSNQPQHF.

The chain joins TRBV29-1 to TRBJ2-7, with D perhaps TRBD1 (6 bases). V lost 4 bases to trimming and J lost 4 bases, with 17 bases between them. Per germline, CDR1 SQVTM and CDR2 ANQGSEA. This CDR3 has 14 amino acids. Here the CDR3 reads CSVGGDRLGYEQYF. CDR3 DNA: TGCAGCGTTGGGGGAGACAGGTTGGGGTACGAGCAGTACTTC.

The J gene is TRBJ2-5, the V gene TRBV5-1, with D uncertain. Trimming left V 2 bases short and J 2 bases short, with 13 bases between. The CDR3 covers 15 residues. Germline V gene data show CDR1 as SGHRS and CDR2 as YFSETQ. This CDR3 is CASSFAGGSQETQYF. The CDR3, as DNA: TGCGCCAGCAGCTTTGCCGGTGGTAGTCAAGAGACCCAGTACTTC. Full variable domain (remainder filled in from reference TRBV5-1 and TRBJ2-5): KAGVTQTPRYLIKTRGQQVTLSCSPISGHRSVSWYQQTPGQGLQFLFEYFSETQRNKGNFPGRFSGRQFSNSRSEMNVSTLELGDSALYLCASSFAGGSQETQYFGPGTRLLVL.

This clone was recorded once. The rearrangement joins TRBV27 to TRBJ2-6; D is ambiguous. V dropped 4 bases and J dropped 0 bases, with 19 bases sitting between them. The CDR3 is 19 residues long. The germline V gene has CDR1 MNHEY and CDR2 SMNVEV (reference sequence). CDR3 DNA sequence: TGTGCCAGCAGTTCTCCCCCCCCCGGCACCCCCTCTGGGGCCAACGTCCTGACTTTC. This sequence encodes CASSSPPPGTPSGANVLTF.

CDR3 in amino acids: CASSDGSETQYF. In DNA, the CDR3 is TGTGCCAGCAGTGATGGGTCAGAGACCCAGTACTTC. The chain carries TRBV6-1 and TRBJ2-5; D uncertain. V was pared by 3 bases and J by 4 bases, with 6 bases between. Germline V gene lookup returns CDR1 MNHNS and CDR2 SASEGT. This CDR3 comprises 12 residues.